The T cell receptor beta chain under discussion was sequenced for a study of cytomegalovirus exposure and HLA in healthy donors. Study as a whole: The study placed approximately 80% of its 398 genotyped donors in the Caucasian-associated ancestry cluster.

13 Jbeta primers and 60 Vbeta primers were used for the PCR. The assay was immunoSEQ multiplex PCR, and TCRdb's table has in-frame clones only and misses some. The table records about 190,000 clones, 87% of them present only once. Study-level points and caveats: Most CMV-associated TCR beta chains were later found to appear HLA-restricted. Reported performance of the classifier showed diagnosis of cytomegalovirus status with high specificity and sensitivity. Presence/absence analyses took donor sequencing depth as roughly uniform.

The CDR3 contains 23 residues. Trimming took 3 bases from V and 1 from J, leaving 36 bases between them. Looked up from germline, CDR1 is MNHEY and CDR2 is SMNVEV (reference sequence). Remarks on this clone: Its target is unknown.

This sequence was found in a man aged 30 to 45 in good health and CMV-seronegative. The genes are TRBV27 and TRBJ2-5; D may be TRBD1 (6 bases). The sequencing input was PBMCs. DNA for the CDR3: TGTGCCAGCAGTTTTCCCCTCCGACAGGTCGAAGTCTTGCATAAAACCTTCCAAGAGACCCAGTACTTC. Amino acids: CASSFPLRQVEVLHKTFQETQYF.